These 29 T cell receptor beta chains were sequenced from one sample in a study of blood T cell repertoires in COVID-19. Data came from immunoSEQ multiplex PCR; TCRdb stores just in-frame clones and leaves some out. The sample consists of 110,000 to 150,000 clones, around 80% of them appearing once. The sample taken for sequencing was PBMCs or T cells enriched from blood (not recorded which). Every receptor here comes from a woman aged 50 to 60 who had recovered from COVID-19.

The chain uses TRBV6-1 and TRBJ1-1; D gene unclear. Deletions cut 0 bases from V and 3 bases from J, with 8 bases between. CDR1 and CDR2 (germline): MNHNS, SASEGT. The length of the CDR3 is 14 residues. The CDR3 DNA reads TGTGCCAGCAGTGAAGCGGGAGCGGACACTGAAGCTTTCTTT. Its translation is CASSEAGADTEAFF.

The gene calls are TRBV29-1 and TRBJ1-2; the D gene is possibly TRBD1 (6 bases). This CDR3 has 14 amino acids. The V and J ends lost 1 base and 8 bases respectively, with 17 bases between them. Germline loops: CDR1 SQVTM, CDR2 ANQGSEA. The CDR3 bases are TGCAGCGTTGAAGTATTACAGGGAGCTCACGGCTACACCTTC. Its protein is CSVEVLQGAHGYTF.

The chain recombines TRBV11-3 with TRBJ1-1; no reliable D call. V lost 2 bases and J lost 6, with 10 bases in between. There are 13 residues in the CDR3. CDR1 is SGHNT and CDR2 is YENEEA in the germline V gene. CDR3 loop: CASSLSEEAEAFF. The CDR3 region has the DNA TGTGCCAGCAGCTTATCAGAGGAGGCTGAAGCTTTCTTT.

This rearrangement joins TRBV7-9 to TRBJ1-3; D gene unclear. CDR1 and CDR2 (germline): SEHNR, FQNEAQ (reference sequence). The CDR3 totals 16 residues. The V gene lost 3 bases and the J gene lost 4 bases, with 16 bases spanning the gap. The CDR3 spells CASSFPELRVGNTIYF. As DNA, the CDR3 is TGTGCCAGCAGCTTCCCCGAGCTTCGGGTCGGAAACACCATATATTTT. The full variable domain, its missing parts supplied by reference TRBV7-9 and TRBJ1-3, is DTGVSQNPRHKITKRGQNVTFRCDPISEHNRLYWYRQTLGQGPEFLTYFQNEAQLEKSRLLSDRFSAERPKGSFSTLEIQRTEQGDSAMYLCASSFPELRVGNTIYFGEGSWLTVV.

The V and J genes are TRBV28 and TRBJ2-1; D is possibly TRBD2 (5 bases). Looked up from germline, CDR1 is MDHEN and CDR2 is SYDVKM. V lost 3 bases and J 13 bases, leaving 13 bases between the germline ends. The CDR3 has 12 amino acids. The CDR3 DNA follows: TGTGCCAGCAGTTTGGTAACGGGGTCCCAGTTCTTC. Translated, it gives CASSLVTGSQFF. The full variable domain, in which reference TRBV28 and TRBJ2-1 provide the parts outside the CDR3, is DVKVTQSSRYLVKRTGEKVFLECVQDMDHENMFWYRQDPGLGLRLIYFSYDVKMKEKGDIPEGYSVSREKKERFSLILESASTNQTSMYLCASSLVTGSQFFGPGTRLTVL.

The CDR3 protein is CASSLAKGGGGVPSYNEQFF. The CDR3 DNA reads TGCGCCAGCAGCTTGGCCAAGGGTGGCGGGGGGGTCCCCTCCTACAATGAGCAGTTCTTC. The chain links TRBV5-1 to TRBJ2-1; 9 bases map to TRBD2. This CDR3 contains 20 residues. The V gene's germline CDR1 is SGHRS and CDR2 YFSETQ. V lost 0 bases to trimming and J lost 0 bases; unmatched junction nucleotides: 13.

V usage is TRBV5-1 and J usage is TRBJ1-1; D is perhaps TRBD1 (6 bases). The CDR3 consists of 14 residues. Trimming removed 0 bases from V and 6 bases from J, with 12 bases in between. CDR1 and CDR2 (germline): SGHRS, YFSETQ. The CDR3 is CASSLEGGWSEAFF. The DNA for the CDR3 is TGCGCCAGCAGCTTGGAAGGGGGATGGTCTGAAGCTTTCTTT.

The chain has TRBV6-5 and TRBJ2-3, with TRBD1 matching 8 bases. This CDR3 is 14 amino acids long. The germline gives CDR1 MNHEY, CDR2 SVGAGI. The trim removed 8 bases at V and 5 bases at J, leaving 9 bases unmatched. The CDR3 region has the DNA TGTGCCAGCTTCGACAGGGGTAGGGGAGATACGCAGTATTTT. The encoded protein is CASFDRGRGDTQYF.

CDR3 loop: CASSLGQGPLTEAFF. DNA of the CDR3: TGTGCCAGCAGCTTAGGACAGGGACCCTTAACTGAAGCTTTCTTT. The rearrangement joins TRBV7-9 to TRBJ1-1; 7 nucleotides match TRBD1. V lost 1 base, J lost 5 bases, and 7 bases stayed unmatched. The germline CDR1 and CDR2 sequences are SEHNR and FQNEAQ (reference sequence). The CDR3 consists of 15 residues.

CDR3 loop: CASRLPSNRGSGNQPQHF. Here the CDR3 DNA reads TGTGCAAGTCGCTTACCCTCCAACAGGGGAAGTGGCAATCAGCCCCAGCATTTT. The chain uses TRBV12-2 and TRBJ1-5; the D call TRBD1 from the table was never checked on the DNA. TRBV12-2 is a pseudogene. The CDR3 has 18 residues.

V gene TRBV28 combines with J gene TRBJ2-1; the match to TRBD2 covers 8 bases. CDR1 MDHEN and CDR2 SYDVKM come from the germline V gene. This CDR3 has 13 amino acids. Trimming cost V 3 bases and J 6 bases; bases outside gene matches: 1. The CDR3 is CASSFTSGNEQFF. The CDR3 DNA reads TGTGCCAGCAGTTTTACTAGCGGCAATGAGCAGTTCTTC.

The chain links TRBV30 to TRBJ2-1, with TRBD2 as a possible D gene (6 bases). The CDR3 runs 14 residues. Deletions cut 5 bases from V and 7 bases from J, with 18 bases between. Germline V gene lookup returns CDR1 GTSNPN and CDR2 SVGIG (reference sequence). The CDR3 region has the DNA TGTGCCTGGGGGACTCCCTACTTGGGTAATGAGCAGTTCTTC. Translating it yields CAWGTPYLGNEQFF.

The CDR3 DNA sequence: TGTGCCAGCAGCGGGGACAGGAACTCCTATAATTCACCCCTCCACTTT. Residues: CASSGDRNSYNSPLHF. This chain links TRBV9 with TRBJ1-6, with 8 nucleotides matching TRBD1. Trimming removed 3 bases from V and 0 bases from J; junction bases left unmatched: 2. CDR1 and CDR2 (germline): SGDLS, YYNGEE. The CDR3 contains 16 residues.

This chain links TRBV9 with TRBJ2-7, with 13 bases aligning to TRBD2. V lost 3 bases, J lost 5 bases, and 5 bases stayed unmatched. Per germline, CDR1 SGDLS and CDR2 YYNGEE. CDR3 length: 15 residues. CDR3 in DNA: TGTGCCAGCAGCGGGGGACTAGCGGGGTTCGACGAGCAGTACGTC. This codes for CASSGGLAGFDEQYV.

The chain employs TRBV7-2 and TRBJ1-1; 7 bases align to TRBD1. CDR3 length: 14 residues. Germline V lookup: CDR1 SGHTA, CDR2 FQGNSA. The trim removed 1 base at V and 4 bases at J, leaving 3 bases unmatched. CDR3 DNA: TGTGCCAGCAGCTTAGTACCAGGGGGCACTGAAGCTTTCTTT. This translates into CASSLVPGGTEAFF.

V is TRBV28 and J is TRBJ1-4; D is undetermined. The CDR3 runs to 17 residues. The germline V gene has CDR1 MDHEN and CDR2 SYDVKM. V lost 8 bases and J 0 bases, leaving 19 bases between the germline ends. The CDR3: CASPPTGLEATNEKLFF. CDR3 coding DNA: TGTGCCAGCCCCCCTACGGGTCTTGAGGCAACTAATGAAAAACTGTTTTTT.

V is TRBV5-1 and J is TRBJ1-3; unclear D gene. The CDR3 spans 15 residues. Trimming cost V 2 bases and J 0 bases, with 9 bases left between them. Germline assignment: CDR1 SGHRS and CDR2 YFSETQ. The CDR3 bases are TGCGCCAGCAGCTTTGAGTTCCGCTCTGGAAACACCATATATTTT. This codes for CASSFEFRSGNTIYF.

The CDR3 sequence: CASSLSRGPDRHTDTQYF. In DNA form, the CDR3 reads TGCGCCAGCAGCTTGTCCAGGGGACCCGACCGACACACAGATACGCAGTATTTT. The chain has TRBV5-1 and TRBJ2-3, with D maybe TRBD1 (6 bases). The CDR3 covers 18 residues. Trimming took 1 base from V and 2 from J, leaving 20 bases between them. Per the germline V gene, CDR1 is SGHRS and CDR2 is YFSETQ.

This chain links TRBV12-3 or TRBV12-4 with TRBJ1-2; 7 bases fit TRBD1. The CDR3 has 13 amino acids. Trimming removed 6 bases from V and 2 bases from J; junction bases left unmatched: 3. CDR3 nucleotides: TGTGCCAGCAGCCAGGGACAGAACTATGGCTACACCTTC. Protein sequence: CASSQGQNYGYTF.

The chain joins TRBV14 to TRBJ2-7; possible D gene TRBD1, 6 bases. Germline assignment: CDR1 SGHDN and CDR2 FVKESK. V was cut by 3 bases and J by 4 bases, with 16 bases left in between. The CDR3 loop spans 15 amino acids. The CDR3 is CASSQNRARDYEQYF. The CDR3 nucleotides are TGTGCCAGCAGCCAGAACAGGGCACGGGATTACGAGCAGTACTTC. Looking up the rest from reference TRBV14 and TRBJ2-7 gives the full variable domain: EAGVTQFPSHSVIEKGQTVTLRCDPISGHDNLYWYRRVMGKEIKFLLHFVKESKQDESGMPNNRFLAERTGGTYSTLKVQPAELEDSGVYFCASSQNRARDYEQYFGPGTRLTVT.

This chain connects TRBV29-1 to TRBJ2-4; TRBD2 agrees at 7 bases. This CDR3 has 13 amino acids. The V gene's germline CDR1 is SQVTM and CDR2 ANQGSEA. The trim removed 5 bases at V and 0 bases at J, leaving 1 base unmatched. CDR3 sequence: CSVLAVAKNIQYF. CDR3 nucleotides: TGCAGCGTTCTAGCGGTAGCCAAAAACATTCAGTACTTC.

This clone appeared a single time. The J gene is TRBJ1-3, the V gene TRBV3-1 (or the pseudogene TRBV3-2), with D possibly matching TRBD1 (5 bases). Germline CDR1 and CDR2: LGHDT and YNNKEL (reference sequence). V was pared by 4 bases and J by 0 bases, with 10 bases between. CDR3 length: 15 residues. The CDR3 loop reads CASSRDFTSGNTIYF. CDR3 DNA: TGTGCCAGCAGCCGGGACTTTACCTCTGGAAACACCATATATTTT.

The CDR3 sequence is CASSPTSGEYEQYF. In nucleotides, the CDR3 is TGTGCCAGCTCACCGACTAGCGGGGAATACGAGCAGTACTTC. The J gene is TRBJ2-7, the V gene TRBV18; 11 bases match TRBD2. Germline CDR1 and CDR2: KGHSH and LQKENI. Trimming took 3 bases from V and 4 from J; bases not matched to a gene: 2. The CDR3 has 14 residues.

This chain connects TRBV11-1 to TRBJ1-1; 7 nucleotides match TRBD1. The CDR3 loop spans 13 amino acids. With V trimmed by 5 bases and J by 4 bases, 4 bases remained unmatched. The germline gives CDR1 SGHAT, CDR2 FQDESV (reference sequence). The CDR3 sequence: CASSPDRATEAFF. For the CDR3, the DNA is TGTGCCAGCAGCCCCGACAGGGCCACTGAAGCTTTCTTT.

The CDR3 DNA is TGCGCCAGCAGCTTATCAGGAGAGACCCAGTACTTC. This codes for CASSLSGETQYF. This rearrangement joins TRBV5-1 to TRBJ2-5; the D is unclear. V gave up 2 bases and J gave up 4 bases, with 6 bases separating them. Germline V gene sequence: CDR1 SGHRS, CDR2 YFSETQ. CDR3 size: 12 residues.

The chain recombines TRBV7-2 with TRBJ1-4, with D possibly TRBD1 on 6 matching bases. The V end was cut by 1 base, the J end by 13 bases, with 19 bases between. This CDR3 spans 15 amino acids. Germline V gene lookup returns CDR1 SGHTA and CDR2 FQGNSA. CDR3 residues: CASSLGGGQVNRLFF. The CDR3 region has the DNA TGTGCCAGCAGCTTAGGCGGGGGGCAGGTAAACAGACTGTTTTTT. Based on the CDR3 plus reference TRBV7-2 and TRBJ1-4, the full variable domain is GAGVSQSPSNKVTEKGKDVELRCDPISGHTALYWYRQSLGQGLEFLIYFQGNSAPDKSGLPSDRFSAERTGGSVSTLTIQRTQQEDSAVYLCASSLGGGQVNRLFFGSGTQLSVL.

With regard to this clone: The same CDR3 is also encoded by other DNA sequences in this sample. The chain uses TRBV18 and TRBJ2-7; D remains ambiguous. The CDR3 runs to 13 residues. Between the trimmed V and J ends, which lost 2 bases and 3 bases, there was a span of 8 bases. Germline lookup yields CDR1 KGHSH and CDR2 LQKENI. The CDR3 coding sequence is TGTGCCAGCTCACCAACCAGCGACTACGAGCAGTACTTC. Its protein product is CASSPTSDYEQYF.

This chain links TRBV7-8 with TRBJ1-2, with a possible D match to TRBD1 (6 bases). This CDR3 comprises 12 residues. CDR1 is SGHVS and CDR2 is FQNEAQ in the germline V gene. Trimming pared 5 bases from V and 5 bases from J, leaving 9 bases between. CDR3 DNA: TGTGCCAGCAGCCTCACAGGGTATGGCTACACCTTC. It translates to CASSLTGYGYTF.

To note about this clone: This specimen includes other DNA sequences encoding the same CDR3. The rearrangement uses TRBV4-2 and TRBJ2-1, with D hard to call. Looked up from germline, CDR1 is LGHNA and CDR2 is YNFKEQ. This CDR3 region has 13 residues. V gave up 2 bases and J gave up 8 bases, with 10 bases separating them. The CDR3: CASSQLESDEQFF. DNA of the CDR3: TGTGCCAGCAGCCAATTAGAGAGCGATGAGCAGTTCTTC.